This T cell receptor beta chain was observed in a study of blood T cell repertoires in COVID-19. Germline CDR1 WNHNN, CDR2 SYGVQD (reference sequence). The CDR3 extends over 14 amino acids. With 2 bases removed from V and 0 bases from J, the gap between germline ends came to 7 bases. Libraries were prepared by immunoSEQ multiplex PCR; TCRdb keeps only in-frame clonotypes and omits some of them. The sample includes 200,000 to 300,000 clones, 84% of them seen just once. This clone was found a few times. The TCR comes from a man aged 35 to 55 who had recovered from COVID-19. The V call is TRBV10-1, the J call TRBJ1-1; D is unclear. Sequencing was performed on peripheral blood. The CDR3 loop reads CASSEETVNTEAFF. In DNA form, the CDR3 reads TGCGCCAGCAGTGAGGAAACAGTGAACACTGAAGCTTTCTTT.